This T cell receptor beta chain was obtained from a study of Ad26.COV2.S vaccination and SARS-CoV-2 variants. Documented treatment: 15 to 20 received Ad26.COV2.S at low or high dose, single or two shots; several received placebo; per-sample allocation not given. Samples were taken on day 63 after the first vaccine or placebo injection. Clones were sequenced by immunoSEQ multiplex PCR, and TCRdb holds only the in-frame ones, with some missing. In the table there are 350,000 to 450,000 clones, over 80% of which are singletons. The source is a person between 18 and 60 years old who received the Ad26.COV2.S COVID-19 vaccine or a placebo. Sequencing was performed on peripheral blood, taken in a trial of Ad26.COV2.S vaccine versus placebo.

The CDR3: CASSQVATDTQYF. The CDR3 region has the DNA TGCGCCAGCAGCCAAGTGGCCACAGATACGCAGTATTTT. The chain employs TRBV4-3 and TRBJ2-3; D uncertain. Trimming left V 1 base short and J 2 bases short, with 4 bases between. This CDR3 is 13 amino acids long. Germline CDR1 is LGHNA and CDR2 is YSLEER.